One and the same sample provided the 18 T cell receptor beta chains below, sequenced in a study of OX40 agonist ivuxolimab in advanced cancers. Only in-frame clones appear in the TCRdb table, and some are missing; sequencing was by immunoSEQ multiplex PCR. This table has 50,000 to 65,000 clones, approximately 84% appearing once. This specimen consisted of CD4+ or CD8+ T cells sorted from blood, obtained in a trial of the OX40 agonist ivuxolimab. The receptors were sampled from an adult with an advanced solid tumor such as melanoma, head and neck, liver or kidney cancer.

This chain uses TRBV30 with TRBJ2-5, with D perhaps TRBD1 (6 bases). The germline V gene has CDR1 GTSNPN and CDR2 SVGIG (reference sequence). The CDR3 is 13 residues long. Trimming removed 4 bases from V and 4 bases from J, with 13 bases in between. CDR3 sequence (DNA): TGTGCCTGGACGGACCAGGGGCGAGAGACCCAGTACTTC. This gives the protein CAWTDQGRETQYF.

This clone has only a few counts. The J gene is TRBJ1-5, the V gene TRBV6-5; perhaps TRBD1 as D (5 bases). This CDR3 has 12 amino acids. Germline CDR1 MNHEY, CDR2 SVGAGI. The V end was cut by 6 bases, the J end by 7 bases, with 10 bases between. Here the CDR3 reads CASSPGGQPQHF. The DNA for the CDR3 is TGTGCCAGCAGCCCCGGGGGGCAGCCCCAGCATTTT.

V is TRBV6-1 and J is TRBJ1-1; 10 bases agree with TRBD1. The V gene's germline CDR1 is MNHNS and CDR2 SASEGT. Trimming removed 2 bases from V and 6 bases from J; junction bases left unmatched: 6. This CDR3 has 15 residues. For the CDR3, the DNA is TGTGCCAGCAGTGAACCGGGACAGGGGATCGCTGAAGCTTTCTTT. Amino acid sequence: CASSEPGQGIAEAFF.

The genes are TRBV27 and TRBJ2-2; D is tentatively TRBD1 or TRBD2 (5 bases each). V gave up 6 bases and J gave up 1 base, with 9 bases separating them. CDR1 and CDR2 (germline): MNHEY, SMNVEV (reference sequence). The CDR3 extends over 14 amino acids. The CDR3 sequence: CASRGTLNTGELFF. The CDR3 coding sequence is TGTGCCAGCAGGGGGACGCTGAACACCGGGGAGCTGTTTTTT.

This clone was counted once. The chain recombines TRBV9 with TRBJ2-7; TRBD1 aligns across 7 bases. With V trimmed by 2 bases and J by 7 bases, 12 bases remained unmatched. Germline V gene sequence: CDR1 SGDLS, CDR2 YYNGEE. This CDR3 has 15 residues. The CDR3 nucleotides are TGTGCCAGCAGCGTTGACTGGGCAGGGGGTGAGGAGCAGTACTTC. It translates to CASSVDWAGGEEQYF.

This CDR3 is CASSLQGAATGELFF. The CDR3 nucleotides read TGTGCCAGCAGCTTGCAGGGGGCGGCCACCGGGGAGCTGTTTTTT. The rearrangement links TRBV5-4 to TRBJ2-2; 8 bases fit TRBD1. With V trimmed by 1 base and J by 4 bases, 3 bases remained unmatched. The CDR3 covers 15 residues. CDR1 is SGHNT and CDR2 is YYREEE in the germline V gene (reference sequence).

CDR3: CASSFRTDKAGTDTQYF. CDR3 DNA sequence: TGCGCCAGCAGCTTCCGGACAGATAAGGCAGGCACAGATACGCAGTATTTT. This chain joins TRBV5-1 and TRBJ2-3, with D possibly being TRBD1 (6 bases). The CDR3 has 17 residues. CDR1 SGHRS and CDR2 YFSETQ come from the germline V gene. V lost 2 bases and J lost 1, with 17 bases in between.

The chain combines TRBV19 with TRBJ2-5; D is unresolved. This CDR3 is 13 amino acids long. Per the germline V gene, CDR1 is LNHDA and CDR2 is SQIVND (reference sequence). Trimming left V 2 bases short and J 5 bases short, with 9 bases between. CDR3 in amino acids: CASSISTWETQYF. CDR3 DNA sequence: TGTGCCAGTAGTATATCAACGTGGGAGACCCAGTACTTC.

The chain has TRBV6-5 and TRBJ2-3; tentative D call: TRBD2 (6 bases). Per the germline V gene, CDR1 is MNHEY and CDR2 is SVGAGI. The CDR3 covers 13 residues. V was pared by 6 bases and J by 8 bases, with 15 bases between. CDR3 residues: CASRGGVGSTQYF. The CDR3 bases are TGTGCCAGCAGGGGGGGAGTTGGTAGTACGCAGTATTTT.

The DNA of the CDR3 is TGCGCCAGCAGCCAAGATCACAGTGCTAACTATGGCTACACCTTC. This gives the protein CASSQDHSANYGYTF. The chain carries TRBV4-3 and TRBJ1-2; D is ambiguous. The germline gives CDR1 LGHNA, CDR2 YSLEER. Trimming took off 0 bases at V and 0 bases at J, with 8 bases between the two ends. This CDR3 is 15 amino acids long.

The chain couples TRBV11-2 to TRBJ2-5; D ambiguous. Gene TRBJ2-7 matches the end of the DNA better, so the J call may be wrong. The CDR3 runs 15 residues. Germline loops: CDR1 SGHAT, CDR2 FQNNGV. CDR3 DNA sequence: TGTGCCAGCAGCTTAGAGGCAATCCCGCCTTACGAGCAGTACTTC. Translated, it gives CASSLEAIPPYEQYF.

V usage is TRBV4-2 and J usage is TRBJ1-4; TRBD1 is a possible D gene (5 bases). Per the germline V gene, CDR1 is LGHNA and CDR2 is YNFKEQ. The CDR3 is 14 residues long. Trimming cost V 5 bases and J 11 bases, with 18 bases left between them. The CDR3 loop reads CASSDTGAVKKLFF. DNA of the CDR3: TGTGCCAGCAGCGATACAGGAGCCGTGAAGAAACTGTTTTTT.

The rearrangement links TRBV11-2 to TRBJ1-1; D is undetermined. The CDR3 has 13 amino acids. Trimming removed 1 base from V and 0 bases from J, with 3 bases in between. Germline loops: CDR1 SGHAT, CDR2 FQNNGV. CDR3 region: CASSLVVNTEAFF. In DNA, the CDR3 is TGTGCCAGCAGCTTAGTAGTGAACACTGAAGCTTTCTTT. Complete variable domain (other parts from reference TRBV11-2 and TRBJ1-1): EAGVAQSPRYKIIEKRQSVAFWCNPISGHATLYWYQQILGQGPKLLIQFQNNGVVDDSQLPKDRFSAERLKGVDSTLKIQPAKLEDSAVYLCASSLVVNTEAFFGQGTRLTVV.

The gene calls are TRBV10-3 and TRBJ2-5, with D unresolved. The DNA matches TRBJ2-7 better at its end, which makes the J call doubtful. The length of the CDR3 is 13 residues. From germline, CDR1 is ENHRY and CDR2 SYGVKD. The CDR3 DNA is TGTGCCATCAGTGCCGGGCCTTCCTACGAGCAGTACTTC. It codes for CAISAGPSYEQYF.

The table lists this clone with a count of one. Other DNA sequences in this sample translate to the same CDR3. J is TRBJ2-6 and V is TRBV18; D unclear. CDR3 length equals 15 residues. Trimming shortened V by 2 bases and J by 4 bases, and 9 bases separated the two germline ends. CDR1 is KGHSH, CDR2 LQKENI, per germline. Here the CDR3 reads CASSPGVGGANVLTF. The CDR3 coding sequence is TGTGCCAGCTCACCAGGGGTGGGCGGGGCCAACGTCCTGACTTTC.

This clone has a handful of counts. The V and J genes are TRBV6-5 and TRBJ2-2, with a weak D call TRBD2 (5 bases). The CDR3 has 15 amino acids. Germline V gene sequence: CDR1 MNHEY, CDR2 SVGAGI. Trimming left V 2 bases short and J 3 bases short, with 10 bases between. The DNA for the CDR3 is TGTGCCAGCAGTTACGTAAGGCGGGACACCGGGGAGCTGTTTTTT. It specifies CASSYVRRDTGELFF.

This clone appeared once. The chain combines TRBV18 with TRBJ2-2, with 10 bases fitting TRBD2. This CDR3 is 18 amino acids long. The J segment lost 5 bases and the V segment lost 5 bases, leaving 14 bases of the junction unmatched. CDR1 and CDR2 (germline): KGHSH, LQKENI. The CDR3 DNA follows: TGTGCCAGCTCATCTCTTGGAGCGGGAGGGCCGAGGACCGGGGAGCTGTTTTTT. Protein product: CASSSLGAGGPRTGELFF.

This sequence joins TRBV13 and TRBJ2-3; D is ambiguous. The V gene's germline CDR1 is PRHDT and CDR2 FYEKMQ (reference sequence). The CDR3 contains 13 residues. The V gene lost 6 bases and the J gene lost 1 base, with 8 bases spanning the gap. CDR3 sequence reads: CASSIGGTDTQYF. The CDR3 region has the DNA TGTGCCAGCAGTATCGGTGGCACAGATACGCAGTATTTT.